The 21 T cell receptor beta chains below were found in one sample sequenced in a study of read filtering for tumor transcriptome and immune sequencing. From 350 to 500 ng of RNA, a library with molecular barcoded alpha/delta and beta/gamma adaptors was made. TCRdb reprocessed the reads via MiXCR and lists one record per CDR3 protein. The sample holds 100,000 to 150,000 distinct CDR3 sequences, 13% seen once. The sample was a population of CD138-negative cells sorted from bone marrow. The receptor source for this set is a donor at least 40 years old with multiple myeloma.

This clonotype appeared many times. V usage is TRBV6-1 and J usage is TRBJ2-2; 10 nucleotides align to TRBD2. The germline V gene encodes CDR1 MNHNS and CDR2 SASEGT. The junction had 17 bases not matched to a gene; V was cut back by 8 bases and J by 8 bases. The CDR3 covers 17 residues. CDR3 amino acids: CASLGGSGRPFSGELFF. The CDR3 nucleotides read TGTGCCAGCCTGGGGGGTAGCGGGAGGCCCTTTTCGGGGGAGCTGTTTTTT.

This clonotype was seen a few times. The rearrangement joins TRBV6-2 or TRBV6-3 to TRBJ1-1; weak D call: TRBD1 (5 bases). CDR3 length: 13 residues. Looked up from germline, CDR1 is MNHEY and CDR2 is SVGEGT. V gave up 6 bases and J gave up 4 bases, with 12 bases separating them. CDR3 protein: CASRRGGVTEAFF. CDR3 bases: TGTGCCAGCAGAAGGGGAGGGGTCACTGAAGCTTTCTTT.

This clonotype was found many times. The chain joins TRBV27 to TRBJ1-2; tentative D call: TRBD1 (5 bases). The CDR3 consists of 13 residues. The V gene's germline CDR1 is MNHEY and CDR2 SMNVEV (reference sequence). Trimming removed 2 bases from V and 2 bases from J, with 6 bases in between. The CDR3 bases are TGTGCCAGCAGTTTACGGGGCAACTATGGCTACACCTTC. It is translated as CASSLRGNYGYTF.

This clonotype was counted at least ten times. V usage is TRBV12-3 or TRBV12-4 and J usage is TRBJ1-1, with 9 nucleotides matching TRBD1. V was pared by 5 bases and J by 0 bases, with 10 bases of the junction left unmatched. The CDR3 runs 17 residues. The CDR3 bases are TGTGCCAGCAGTCCCCCTCTAGGGGACAGGGTGAACACTGAAGCTTTCTTT. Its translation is CASSPPLGDRVNTEAFF.

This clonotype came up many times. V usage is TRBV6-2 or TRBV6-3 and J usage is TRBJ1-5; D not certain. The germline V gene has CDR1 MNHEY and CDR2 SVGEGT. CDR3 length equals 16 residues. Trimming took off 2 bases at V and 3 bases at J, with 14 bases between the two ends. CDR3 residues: CASSYLARGANQPQHF. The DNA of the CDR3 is TGTGCCAGCAGTTACCTCGCCCGAGGAGCCAATCAGCCCCAGCATTTT.

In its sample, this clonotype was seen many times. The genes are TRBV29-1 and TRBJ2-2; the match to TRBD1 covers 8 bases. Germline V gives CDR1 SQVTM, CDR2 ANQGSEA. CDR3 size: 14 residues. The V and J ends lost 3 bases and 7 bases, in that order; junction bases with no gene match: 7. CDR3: CSVDFRGPNGELFF. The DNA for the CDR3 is TGCAGCGTTGACTTCAGGGGGCCCAACGGGGAGCTGTTTTTT.

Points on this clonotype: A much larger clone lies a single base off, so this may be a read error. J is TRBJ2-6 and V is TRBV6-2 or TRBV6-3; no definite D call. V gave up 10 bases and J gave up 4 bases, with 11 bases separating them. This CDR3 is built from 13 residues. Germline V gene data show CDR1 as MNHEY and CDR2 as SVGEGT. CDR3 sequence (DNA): TGTGCCACCACCTCTCTGGGGGCCAACGTCCTGACTTTC. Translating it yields CATTSLGANVLTF.

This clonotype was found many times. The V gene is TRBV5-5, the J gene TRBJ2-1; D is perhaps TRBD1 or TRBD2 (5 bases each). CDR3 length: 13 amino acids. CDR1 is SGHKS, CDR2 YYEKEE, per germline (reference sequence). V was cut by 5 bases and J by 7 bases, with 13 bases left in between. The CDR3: CASSRGYPNEQFF. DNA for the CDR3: TGTGCCAGCAGTCGGGGCTACCCGAATGAGCAGTTCTTC.

The CDR3 spells CASSLDGASNQPQHF. In DNA form, the CDR3 reads TGCGCCAGCAGCTTGGACGGGGCTAGCAATCAGCCCCAGCATTTT. The V and J genes are TRBV5-1 and TRBJ1-5; a weak D match, TRBD1 (5 bases). The CDR3 contains 15 residues. V lost 0 bases, J lost 0 bases, and 7 bases lay in between. CDR1 and CDR2 from the germline V gene are SGHRS and YFSETQ. Full variable domain (missing parts from reference TRBV5-1 and TRBJ1-5): KAGVTQTPRYLIKTRGQQVTLSCSPISGHRSVSWYQQTPGQGLQFLFEYFSETQRNKGNFPGRFSGRQFSNSRSEMNVSTLELGDSALYLCASSLDGASNQPQHFGDGTRLSIL.

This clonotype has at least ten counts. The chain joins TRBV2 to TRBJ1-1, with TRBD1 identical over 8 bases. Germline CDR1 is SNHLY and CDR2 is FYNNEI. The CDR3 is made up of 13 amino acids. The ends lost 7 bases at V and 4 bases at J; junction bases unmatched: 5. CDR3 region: CASTSDRATEAFF. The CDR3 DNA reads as TGTGCCAGCACCTCGGACAGGGCCACTGAAGCTTTCTTT.

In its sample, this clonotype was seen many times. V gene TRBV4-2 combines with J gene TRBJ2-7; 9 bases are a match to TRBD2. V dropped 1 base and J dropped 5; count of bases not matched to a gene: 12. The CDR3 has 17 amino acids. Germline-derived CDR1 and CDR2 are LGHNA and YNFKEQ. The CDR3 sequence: CASSQVILSGSNDEQYF. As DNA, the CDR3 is TGTGCCAGCAGCCAAGTAATCCTTAGCGGGAGCAATGACGAGCAGTACTTC.

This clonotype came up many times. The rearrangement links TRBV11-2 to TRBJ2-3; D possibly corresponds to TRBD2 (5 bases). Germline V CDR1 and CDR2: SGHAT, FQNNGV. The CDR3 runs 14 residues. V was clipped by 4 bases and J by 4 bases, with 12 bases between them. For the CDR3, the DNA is TGTGCCAGCAGCTCCCGACTGGACTCAGATACGCAGTATTTT. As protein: CASSSRLDSDTQYF.

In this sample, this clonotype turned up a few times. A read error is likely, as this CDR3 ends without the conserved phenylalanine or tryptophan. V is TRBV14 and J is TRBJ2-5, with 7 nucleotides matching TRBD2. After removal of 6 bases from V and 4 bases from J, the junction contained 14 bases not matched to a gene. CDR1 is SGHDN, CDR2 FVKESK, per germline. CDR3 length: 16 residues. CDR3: CASSKTASGGPETQYL. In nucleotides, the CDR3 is TGTGCCAGCAGTAAAACGGCTAGCGGAGGACCAGAGACCCAGTACCTC.

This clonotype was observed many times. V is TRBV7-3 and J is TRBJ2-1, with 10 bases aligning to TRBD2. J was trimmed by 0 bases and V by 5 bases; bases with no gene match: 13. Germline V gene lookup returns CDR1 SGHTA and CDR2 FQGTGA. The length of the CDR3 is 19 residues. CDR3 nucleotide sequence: TGTGCCAGCAGCGCCGGACTAGCGGAGGAGTGGGGCTCCTACAATGAGCAGTTCTTC. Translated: CASSAGLAEEWGSYNEQFF.

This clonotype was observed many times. The CDR3 protein is CASSLSGNTDTQYF. The CDR3 bases are TGTGCCAGCAGTTTAAGCGGAAATACAGATACGCAGTATTTT. The chain combines TRBV7-9 with TRBJ2-3; D might be TRBD2 (5 bases). Trimming stripped 6 bases from V and 3 bases from J, with 13 bases between. The CDR3 extends over 14 amino acids. The germline V gene encodes CDR1 SEHNR and CDR2 FQNEAQ (reference sequence).

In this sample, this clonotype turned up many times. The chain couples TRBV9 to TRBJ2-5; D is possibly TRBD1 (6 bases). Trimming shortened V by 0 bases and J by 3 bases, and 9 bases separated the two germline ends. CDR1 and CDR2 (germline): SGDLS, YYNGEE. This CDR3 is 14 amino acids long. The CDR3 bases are TGTGCCAGCAGCGTAGAACAGGGCGAAGAGACCCAGTACTTC. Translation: CASSVEQGEETQYF.

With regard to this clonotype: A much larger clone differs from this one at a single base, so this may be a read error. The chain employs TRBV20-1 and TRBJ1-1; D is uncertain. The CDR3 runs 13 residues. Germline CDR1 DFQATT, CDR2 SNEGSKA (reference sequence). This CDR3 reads CSASDGSNTDAFF. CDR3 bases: TGCAGTGCTAGCGACGGATCTAACACTGACGCTTTCTTT.

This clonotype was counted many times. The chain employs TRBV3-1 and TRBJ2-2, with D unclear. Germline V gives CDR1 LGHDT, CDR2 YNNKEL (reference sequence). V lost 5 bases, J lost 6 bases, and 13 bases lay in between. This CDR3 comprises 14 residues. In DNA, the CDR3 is TGTGCCAGCAGCATAGTAAGCGAGGCCGGGGAGCTGTTTTTT. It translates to CASSIVSEAGELFF.

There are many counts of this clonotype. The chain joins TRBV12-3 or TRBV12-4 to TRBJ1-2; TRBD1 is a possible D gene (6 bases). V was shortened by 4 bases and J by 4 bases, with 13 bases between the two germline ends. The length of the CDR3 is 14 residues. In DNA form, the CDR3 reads TGTGCCAGCAGTTCCCCAGGGGACGGCTATGGCTACACCTTC. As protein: CASSSPGDGYGYTF.

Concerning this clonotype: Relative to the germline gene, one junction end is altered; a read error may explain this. The CDR3 DNA reads TGTGCCAGCAGCTTGTCGACGGTCTGGGATGAGCAGTCCTTC. Encoded protein: CASSLSTVWDEQSF. The chain recombines TRBV5-6 with TRBJ2-1, with D unresolved. The CDR3 sequence is 14 residues long. CDR1 is SGHDT, CDR2 YYEEEE, per germline.

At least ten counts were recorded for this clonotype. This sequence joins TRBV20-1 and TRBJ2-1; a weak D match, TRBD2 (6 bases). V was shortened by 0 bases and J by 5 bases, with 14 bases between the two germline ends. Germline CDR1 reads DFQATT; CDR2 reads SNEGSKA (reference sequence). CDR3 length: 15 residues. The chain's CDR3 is CSARDHSGTNNEQFF. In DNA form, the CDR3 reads TGCAGTGCTAGAGATCATAGCGGCACCAACAATGAGCAGTTCTTC.